The 31 T cell receptor beta chains reported below all come from one sample, sequenced in a study of T cell changes during pregnancy in multiple sclerosis. Data came from immunoSEQ multiplex PCR; TCRdb stores just in-frame clones and leaves some out. The sample has some 54,000 clones; roughly 93% are singletons. The material sequenced was peripheral blood, taken after pregnancy. The source of these receptors is a female donor with multiple sclerosis, enrolled in a pregnancy study.

The chain recombines TRBV19 with TRBJ2-6; 9 bases agree with TRBD1. Germline loops: CDR1 LNHDA, CDR2 SQIVND (reference sequence). Germline trimming cut 5 bases from V and 3 bases from J; bases unmatched to any gene: 5. The CDR3 is made up of 16 amino acids. Here the CDR3 reads CASSRDRESGANVLTF. The CDR3 region has the DNA TGTGCCAGTAGTCGGGACAGGGAAAGTGGGGCCAACGTCCTGACTTTC. Full variable domain (remainder filled in from reference TRBV19 and TRBJ2-6): DGGITQSPKYLFRKEGQNVTLSCEQNLNHDAMYWYRQDPGQGLRLIYYSQIVNDFQKGDIAEGYSVSREKKESFPLTVTSAQKNPTAFYLCASSRDRESGANVLTFGAGSRLTVL.

The chain has TRBV5-4 and TRBJ1-2, with D possibly being TRBD1 (5 bases). In germline, CDR1 is SGHNT, CDR2 YYREEE (reference sequence). The CDR3 is made up of 12 amino acids. The V end was cut by 3 bases, the J end by 4 bases, with 7 bases between. This chain's CDR3 is CASSSQGYGYTF. CDR3 in DNA: TGTGCCAGCAGCTCCCAGGGCTATGGCTACACCTTC.

This rearrangement joins TRBV7-2 to TRBJ2-2; TRBD2 matches 8 bases. CDR1 and CDR2 (germline): SGHTA, FQGNSA. This CDR3 contains 15 residues. The ends lost 1 base at V and 6 bases at J; junction bases unmatched: 4. The CDR3 protein is CASSLGTSRSGELFF. DNA of the CDR3: TGTGCCAGCAGCTTAGGGACTAGCCGTTCCGGGGAGCTGTTTTTT.

This sequence joins TRBV7-3 and TRBJ1-6; no clear D. The CDR3 runs to 13 residues. CDR1 is SGHTA and CDR2 is FQGTGA in the germline V gene. With 2 bases removed from V and 11 bases from J, the gap between germline ends came to 10 bases. This CDR3 is CASSLGLETPLHF. DNA for the CDR3: TGTGCCAGCAGCTTAGGTCTAGAAACACCCCTCCACTTT.

The chain joins TRBV28 to TRBJ2-7; 9 bases are a match to TRBD2. V gave up 3 bases and J gave up 3 bases; unmatched junction bases: 3. This CDR3 region has 14 residues. CDR1 MDHEN and CDR2 SYDVKM come from the germline V gene. CDR3 nucleotides: TGTGCCAGCAGTTTTAGCGGGAGTGTCTACGAGCAGTACTTC. Translation: CASSFSGSVYEQYF.

V usage is TRBV9 and J usage is TRBJ2-1, with TRBD1 matching 9 bases. This CDR3 comprises 15 residues. The J segment lost 3 bases and the V segment lost 4 bases, leaving 5 bases of the junction unmatched. CDR1 is SGDLS and CDR2 is YYNGEE in the germline V gene. CDR3 loop: CASSSGTGYYNEQFF. The CDR3 DNA sequence: TGTGCCAGCAGCTCCGGGACAGGGTACTACAATGAGCAGTTCTTC.

The V gene is TRBV5-5, the J gene TRBJ2-7; 12 nucleotides match TRBD2. There are 16 residues in the CDR3. J was trimmed by 0 bases and V by 5 bases; bases with no gene match: 6. In germline, CDR1 is SGHKS, CDR2 YYEKEE (reference sequence). CDR3 in DNA: TGTGCCAGCAGTGGAACTAGCGGGAGGAACTCCTACGAGCAGTACTTC. This encodes CASSGTSGRNSYEQYF.

This rearrangement joins TRBV25-1 to TRBJ1-4, with a tentative D call TRBD1 (6 bases). V lost 1 base and J 7 bases, leaving 10 bases between the germline ends. CDR1 and CDR2 from the germline V gene are MGHDK and SYGVNS. This CDR3 has 14 amino acids. DNA of the CDR3: TGTGCCAGCAGTGAATTTGGGGGCAGTGAAAAACTGTTTTTT. This encodes CASSEFGGSEKLFF.

This chain connects TRBV27 to TRBJ1-1; TRBD1 matches 7 bases. The germline CDR1 and CDR2 sequences are MNHEY and SMNVEV (reference sequence). The CDR3 sequence is 16 residues long. Losses at the gene ends were 5 bases for V and 0 bases for J; bases not matched to a gene: 9. In nucleotides, the CDR3 is TGTGCCAGCAGTCTAGGGACAGTTGGGCTGAACACTGAAGCTTTCTTT. Amino acids: CASSLGTVGLNTEAFF.

V is TRBV13 and J is TRBJ1-3, with D possibly matching TRBD1 (5 bases). Trimming pared 2 bases from V and 4 bases from J, leaving 9 bases between. The germline CDR1 and CDR2 sequences are PRHDT and FYEKMQ (reference sequence). The CDR3 runs to 14 residues. Here the CDR3 reads CASSLQGEGNTIYF. The CDR3 DNA reads as TGTGCCAGCAGCTTACAGGGTGAAGGAAACACCATATATTTT.

The DNA for the CDR3 is TGTGCCAGCAGACAGGGATCCTACGAGCAGTACTTC. This gives the protein CASRQGSYEQYF. This rearrangement joins TRBV6-5 to TRBJ2-7; D might be TRBD1 (6 bases). The germline V gene has CDR1 MNHEY and CDR2 SVGAGI. The CDR3 is made up of 12 amino acids. Trimming removed 6 bases from V and 1 base from J, with 7 bases in between.

This rearrangement joins TRBV11-2 to TRBJ2-6, with D tentatively TRBD1 (5 bases). V was pared by 5 bases and J by 0 bases, with 11 bases between. The V gene's germline CDR1 is SGHAT and CDR2 FQNNGV. CDR3 length: 16 amino acids. The CDR3 nucleotides read TGTGCCAGCAGCCCTGGACAATACTCTGGGGCCAACGTCCTGACTTTC. Translated, it gives CASSPGQYSGANVLTF.

This chain uses TRBV7-9 with TRBJ1-3, with D hard to call. Trimming removed 8 bases at V and 0 bases at J, with 5 bases between. The CDR3 is 12 amino acids. Germline CDR1 is SEHNR and CDR2 is FQNEAQ (reference sequence). The CDR3: CASGTSGNTIYF. DNA of the CDR3: TGTGCCAGCGGCACCTCTGGAAACACCATATATTTT.

For the CDR3, the DNA is TGCGCCAGCAGCTTGTCGGGTTACGAGCAGTACTTC. Its translation: CASSLSGYEQYF. The rearrangement links TRBV5-1 to TRBJ2-7; D is unclear. This CDR3 has 12 residues. Germline CDR1 SGHRS, CDR2 YFSETQ. V gave up 1 base and J gave up 4 bases, with 6 bases separating them.

This clone was observed once. The rearrangement uses TRBV5-5 and TRBJ1-2, with D unresolved. Trimming stripped 3 bases from V and 5 bases from J, with 8 bases between. Germline values: CDR1 SGHKS, CDR2 YYEKEE (reference sequence). CDR3 size: 12 residues. In nucleotides, the CDR3 is TGTGCCAGCAGCTCGGGATCTTATGGCTACACCTTC. Protein sequence: CASSSGSYGYTF.

V and J are TRBV18 and TRBJ2-7; the D gene is possibly TRBD2 (6 bases). The CDR3 has 15 residues. The ends were cut back, 0 bases at V and 4 bases at J, with 13 bases in the middle. CDR1 and CDR2 (germline): KGHSH, LQKENI. The CDR3 DNA follows: TGTGCCAGCTCACCACCTTACGGGAGAATGTACGAGCAGTACTTC. Its translation is CASSPPYGRMYEQYF.

This sequence joins TRBV2 and TRBJ2-1; no definite D call. CDR3 length: 13 residues. Trimming cost V 3 bases and J 13 bases, with 16 bases left between them. Germline loops: CDR1 SNHLY, CDR2 FYNNEI. DNA of the CDR3: TGTGCCAGCAGTGACCCCGAGGAAACCTCCCAGTTCTTC. Its translation is CASSDPEETSQFF.

This clone was seen more than once but under ten times. The chain carries TRBV29-1 and TRBJ2-1; 7 nucleotides match TRBD1. Unmatched junction bases numbered 5, after V lost 8 bases and J lost 4 bases. Germline assignment: CDR1 SQVTM and CDR2 ANQGSEA. The CDR3 is 12 amino acids. CDR3 bases: TGCAGCTTGGGACAGACATACAATGAGCAGTTCTTC. Amino acids: CSLGQTYNEQFF.

The chain employs TRBV10-3 and TRBJ2-3; D possibly corresponds to TRBD1 (5 bases). With 3 bases removed from V and 6 bases from J, the gap between germline ends came to 10 bases. The CDR3 runs 13 residues. Germline CDR1 reads ENHRY; CDR2 reads SYGVKD. Written as DNA, the CDR3 is TGTGCCATCAGTGATGTGGACAAGGATACGCAGTATTTT. Its protein is CAISDVDKDTQYF.

The CDR3 DNA reads TGTGCCAGCAGCTCGCGGACAGGGAACGGCTACACCTTC. Translating it yields CASSSRTGNGYTF. This chain uses TRBV7-2 with TRBJ1-2, with 8 bases fitting TRBD1. The V segment lost 4 bases and the J segment 8 bases; nucleotides outside the gene matches: 6. The CDR3 runs 13 residues. Germline values: CDR1 SGHTA, CDR2 FQGNSA. Full variable domain (rest looked up from reference TRBV7-2 and TRBJ1-2): GAGVSQSPSNKVTEKGKDVELRCDPISGHTALYWYRQSLGQGLEFLIYFQGNSAPDKSGLPSDRFSAERTGGSVSTLTIQRTQQEDSAVYLCASSSRTGNGYTFGSGTRLTVV.

J is TRBJ2-5 and V is TRBV19; D gene ambiguous. CDR3 size: 15 residues. V lost 2 bases, J lost 5 bases, and 15 bases lay in between. Germline values: CDR1 LNHDA, CDR2 SQIVND (reference sequence). As DNA, the CDR3 is TGTGCCAGTAGTATAACTTGGCGGCTAGTGGAGACCCAGTACTTC. It specifies CASSITWRLVETQYF.

This rearrangement joins TRBV19 to TRBJ2-2, with D hard to call. This CDR3 spans 18 amino acids. Per the germline V gene, CDR1 is LNHDA and CDR2 is SQIVND (reference sequence). Trimming cost V 7 bases and J 5 bases, with 26 bases left between them. CDR3: CASKKFGDGVLITGELFF. The CDR3 coding sequence is TGTGCCAGTAAGAAGTTTGGTGACGGAGTTTTAATAACCGGGGAGCTGTTTTTT. The full variable domain, completed using reference TRBV19 and TRBJ2-2, is DGGITQSPKYLFRKEGQNVTLSCEQNLNHDAMYWYRQDPGQGLRLIYYSQIVNDFQKGDIAEGYSVSREKKESFPLTVTSAQKNPTAFYLCASKKFGDGVLITGELFFGEGSRLTVL.

This rearrangement joins TRBV10-3 to TRBJ2-2, with TRBD2 identical over 8 bases. The CDR3 covers 15 residues. The germline gives CDR1 ENHRY, CDR2 SYGVKD. With 3 bases clipped from V and 7 bases from J, the junction kept 7 bases outside the gene matches. CDR3 residues: CAISDPGGPDGELFF. In DNA, the CDR3 is TGTGCCATCAGTGACCCGGGAGGGCCGGACGGGGAGCTGTTTTTT.

The rearrangement links TRBV6-5 to TRBJ1-1; TRBD1 is a possible D gene (5 bases). V gave up 5 bases and J gave up 2 bases, with 9 bases separating them. CDR1 MNHEY and CDR2 SVGAGI come from the germline V gene. The CDR3 contains 13 residues. CDR3 nucleotide sequence: TGTGCCAGCAGTCGGACACTAAACACTGAAGCTTTCTTT. Its translation: CASSRTLNTEAFF.

The rearrangement links TRBV10-3 to TRBJ2-7; a weak D match, TRBD2 (7 bases). The CDR3 runs 13 residues. CDR1 ENHRY and CDR2 SYGVKD come from the germline V gene. V was clipped by 5 bases and J by 5 bases, with 13 bases between them. CDR3 sequence: CAISRGGRDEQYF. Written as DNA, the CDR3 is TGTGCCATCAGTAGGGGGGGAAGGGACGAGCAGTACTTC.

The V gene is TRBV7-2, the J gene TRBJ2-7, with 12 positions matching TRBD2. This CDR3 spans 17 amino acids. V trimming: 1 base; J trimming: 2 bases; junction bases outside the gene matches: 6. Germline CDR1 SGHTA, CDR2 FQGNSA. The CDR3 loop reads CASSLEWTSGTTYEQYF. CDR3 in DNA: TGTGCCAGCAGCTTAGAATGGACTAGCGGGACTACCTACGAGCAGTACTTC.

This chain links TRBV4-3 with TRBJ2-1; 8 bases match TRBD2. CDR1 is LGHNA and CDR2 is YSLEER in the germline V gene. This CDR3 has 17 amino acids. Losses at the gene ends were 1 base for V and 2 bases for J; bases not matched to a gene: 7. The CDR3 here is CASSQASLAGTYNEQFF. The CDR3 DNA is TGCGCCAGCAGCCAAGCGAGTTTAGCGGGAACCTACAATGAGCAGTTCTTC.

The chain has TRBV28 and TRBJ2-7, with 9 bases aligning to TRBD2. CDR3 size: 14 residues. V gave up 3 bases and J gave up 4 bases; unmatched junction bases: 4. Germline values: CDR1 MDHEN, CDR2 SYDVKM. CDR3 in amino acids: CASSFGGRVYEQYF. In nucleotides, the CDR3 is TGTGCCAGCAGTTTTGGCGGGAGGGTGTACGAGCAGTACTTC.

V gene TRBV6-1 combines with J gene TRBJ2-3; 7 positions match TRBD2. This CDR3 has 14 residues. V lost 3 bases, J lost 7 bases, and 7 bases stayed unmatched. Germline CDR1 is MNHNS and CDR2 is SASEGT. CDR3 in amino acids: CASSDSLAVNTQYF. In nucleotides, the CDR3 is TGTGCCAGCAGTGATAGTCTAGCGGTAAATACGCAGTATTTT.

V and J are TRBV7-2 and TRBJ2-6; D is uncertain. V lost 1 base to trimming and J lost 1 base, with 5 bases between them. The CDR3 has 15 amino acids. Germline loops: CDR1 SGHTA, CDR2 FQGNSA. The CDR3 nucleotides read TGTGCCAGCAGCTTAGGCGCATCTGGGGCCAACGTCCTGACTTTC. The encoded protein is CASSLGASGANVLTF.

The rearrangement uses TRBV11-3 and TRBJ1-4, with D perhaps TRBD1 (5 bases). The CDR3 is made up of 12 amino acids. Germline loops: CDR1 SGHNT, CDR2 YENEEA. The CDR3 DNA follows: TGTGCATACGGGCATCGGGGGGAAAAACTGTTTTTT. It translates to CAYGHRGEKLFF.